Listed below are T cell receptor beta chains from one sample, sequenced in a study of cytomegalovirus exposure and HLA in healthy donors. Sequencing was performed with immunoSEQ multiplex PCR; in TCRdb, only in-frame clones are kept and a portion is missing. The table has 90,000 to 120,000 clones, 81% seen once; the top ten hold 2% to 2.5%. Sequencing input: PBMCs. Every receptor here comes from a man younger than 40 in good health and CMV-seronegative. The CDR3 runs from the conserved cysteine through the conserved F or W. D genes are given only for firm matches. Not all rows give a size; the values are once, few, many and, for expanded clones, a class.

CASSSTSGSSTDTQYF,TGTGCCAGCAGCTCCACCTCGGGTTCTAGCACAGATACGCAGTATTTT,TRBJ2-3,.,TRBV5-6,few
CASSRGEAAGYTF,TGTGCCAGCAGCCGGGGAGAGGCGGCTGGCTACACCTTC,TRBJ1-2,.,TRBV5-5,.
CASRPRATYGSQHF,TGCGCCAGCAGGCCCAGAGCGACGTATGGTTCCCAGCATTTT,TRBJ1-5,.,TRBV23-1,.
CATRPSGVGHEQYF,TGTGCCACCCGTCCATCAGGGGTTGGGCACGAGCAGTACTTC,TRBJ2-7,.,TRBV19,.
CASSSVTSGGPGAKNIQYF,TGTGCCAGCAGCTCAGTGACTAGCGGGGGCCCGGGGGCCAAAAACATTCAGTACTTC,TRBJ2-4,TRBD2,TRBV7-9,.
CSANSFQETQYF,TGCAGCGCTAACAGCTTCCAAGAGACCCAGTACTTC,TRBJ2-5,.,TRBV29-1,few
CASSKLSGGAGNTEAFF,TGTGCCAGCAGCAAATTAAGCGGGGGGGCAGGGAACACTGAAGCTTTCTTT,TRBJ1-1,.,TRBV21-1,.
CATSSGASNQPQHF,TGTGCCACCAGCAGTGGGGCGAGCAATCAGCCCCAGCATTTT,TRBJ1-5,.,TRBV15,.
CASSGTSREETQYF,TGCGCCAGCAGCGGGACTAGCCGAGAAGAGACCCAGTACTTC,TRBJ2-5,TRBD2,TRBV5-1,.
CASSYPRVDEQFF,TGCGCCAGCAGCTACCCCAGGGTGGATGAGCAGTTCTTC,TRBJ2-1,.,TRBV5-1,.
CASSIPGARGFF,TGTGCCAGTAGTATTCCGGGAGCCCGGGGGTTCTTC,TRBJ2-1,.,TRBV19,.
CASSSRLAASSYEQYF,TGTGCCAGCAGCTCGCGACTAGCGGCTAGCTCCTACGAGCAGTACTTC,TRBJ2-7,TRBD2,TRBV13,.
CASSTDRGLYEQYF,TGTGCCAGCAGTACCGACAGGGGGCTCTACGAGCAGTACTTC,TRBJ2-7,TRBD1,TRBV6-5,.
CAWSPGGYGYTF,TGTGCCTGGAGTCCCGGGGGCTATGGCTACACCTTC,TRBJ1-2,.,TRBV30,.
CASSTSGSYEQYF,TGTGCCAGTAGTACTAGCGGATCCTACGAGCAGTACTTC,TRBJ2-7,TRBD2,TRBV19,.
CASSEDRDYETQYF,TGCGCCAGCAGCGAAGACAGGGATTACGAGACCCAGTACTTC,TRBJ2-5,TRBD1,TRBV5-1,.
CASLQGAGSPLHF,TGTGCCAGCTTGCAGGGGGCGGGTTCACCCCTCCACTTT,TRBJ1-6,TRBD1,TRBV6-1,.
CATGGEYQETQYF,TGTGCCACCGGGGGGGAGTACCAAGAGACCCAGTACTTC,TRBJ2-5,TRBD2,TRBV10-3,few
CASSAFYEQYF,TGTGCCAGCAGTGCCTTCTACGAGCAGTACTTC,TRBJ2-7,.,TRBV6-1,.
CASSSGLAGKDTQYF,TGCGCCAGCAGCTCCGGACTAGCGGGTAAAGATACGCAGTATTTT,TRBJ2-3,TRBD2,TRBV5-1,.
CASSVRAGGVDTQYF,TGTGCCAGCAGCGTAAGGGCAGGGGGCGTGGATACGCAGTATTTT,TRBJ2-3,TRBD1,TRBV9,.
CASSEASWDYWDEQFF,TGTGCCAGCAGTGAAGCGTCTTGGGACTATTGGGATGAGCAGTTCTTC,TRBJ2-1,TRBD2,TRBV6-1,.